Detailed here is one T cell receptor beta chain. Produced via immunoSEQ multiplex PCR; TCRdb's table is partial and in-frame only. Among more than 50,000 clones listed, 91% were seen once. This entry comes from a study of T cell changes during pregnancy in multiple sclerosis. The CDR3 is made up of 14 amino acids. Per germline, CDR1 SGHVS and CDR2 FNYEAQ. The V segment lost 5 bases and the J segment 3 bases; nucleotides outside the gene matches: 4. The source was peripheral blood, collected before pregnancy. The TCR originated in a female donor with multiple sclerosis, enrolled in a pregnancy study. V gene TRBV7-6 combines with J gene TRBJ1-5; 7 bases line up with TRBD1. The CDR3 region is CASSRTGPNQPQHF. The CDR3 bases are TGTGCCAGCAGCCGGACAGGACCCAATCAGCCCCAGCATTTT.